Sequencing of this TCR beta chain was carried out in a study of beta chain features in type 1 diabetes listed by TCRdb under 2018. Study-wide context: Patients and healthy donors did not differ in mean age, gender distribution, total cell number or subset yield. Across all samples, around 99 million sorted cells were examined, and cell number per subset correlated strongly with RNA yield. The study compared TCRB repertoires of sorted circulating CD4+ T cell subsets between recently diagnosed type 1 diabetes patients and matched healthy donors. Regulatory and stem cell-like memory subsets were obtained from only 8 patients and about 8 healthy donors, while naive and central memory subsets were obtained from all 30 or so donors.

What the authors observed across the whole study: At VDJ recombination sites, patients with type 1 diabetes made fewer insertions and deleted more nucleotides, a pattern implying thymic rearrangement abnormalities. PCR might favor shorter templates, but patient and control samples were amplified and corrected together, so any skew would affect both groups equally. Naive, central memory and regulatory TCRB repertoires appeared more similar among patients than among healthy donors. Only small numbers of individuals were included in the HLA sub-analyses, which left unresolved whether HLA type had any influence on TCRB rearrangement. Because cDNA rather than genomic DNA was sequenced, highly expressing activated cells could have been over-represented, although no difference in activation and CD3 levels was found between groups. Type 1 diabetes patients showed a moderate but significant shortening of TCRB CDR3 length in all four CD4+ subsets.

The CDR3 spans 15 residues, from the cysteine through the phenylalanine. Kept here is only the CDR3 DNA, which spans 45 bases and is read in frame from base 1. The junction carries 19 bases between V and J, which are trimmed by 3 bases and 7 bases respectively. The germline V gene encodes CDR1 SGHRS and CDR2 YFSETQ. Each donor gave one peripheral blood draw, about 100 mL on average, collected into heparinised tubes. A BD FACSAria II was used to sort naive, central memory, regulatory and stem cell-like memory CD4+ T cells with a panel that included CD45RO, CCR7, CD25, CD127, CD95 and CD27. Every sorted population had a purity above 95%. PBMCs were isolated right away by Lymphoprep density gradient centrifugation and were stained directly, without culture. So that batch effects would be minimized, each experiment stained and sorted samples in pairs, pairing one healthy donor with one patient. The High Capacity cDNA Reverse Transcription Kit was used to reverse transcribe all of the isolated RNA, meaning that expressed TCRB transcripts were what got sequenced. Deep immunoSEQ sequencing was applied to naive, central memory and regulatory T cell samples, giving an average of roughly 3.6 million total reads per sample. After sorted cells were lysed in RLT buffer, RNA was extracted with DNase-treated RNeasy Micro or Mini kits, with the choice depending on cell number. Each cell subset was processed separately to prevent cross-contamination, with patient and healthy donor samples processed together. Using the immunoSEQ multiplex PCR, TCRB sequences were amplified from cDNA into 87-bp fragments spanning the CDR3 region. Sequencing of the amplicons was done on the Illumina HiSeq platform. From the authors' description of their analysis: Synthetic template baselines were used to correct PCR bias computationally, reads within Hamming distance 2 were collapsed, and singletons that could not be merged were discarded. Reads were aligned against IMGT so that V, D and J genes, CDR3 length and insertions or deletions at six rearrangement sites could be assigned. Within each subset, clonotype counts were normalized to the number of sorted cells before true diversity and Gini coefficients were calculated with the tcR R package. Repertoire sharing was quantified using the overlap coefficient calculated on TCRB nucleotide sequences. As a proxy for the pre-selection repertoire, out-of-frame TCRB sequences from naive cells were analyzed. TCRdb mirrors the immuneACCESS table, restricted to in-frame sequences. Some clones are absent from its copies; in checked studies, under half trace to an unresolved V gene, and the reason for the others is unknown. V, J and clone size reflect that table, while D and trimming were determined from the DNA. This sample has hundreds of thousands of clones in its table, and roughly an eighth of those were observed once. Around 0.04% of the sample comes from the top ten.

In the case of this clone: There is no known antigen for this receptor. The sample holds no much larger clone one base away, and base qualities are not on file.

The chain couples TRBV5-1 to TRBJ1-1; perhaps TRBD1 is the D gene, with 6 bases matching. The material sequenced was naive CD4+ T cells from blood. The sample's cell subset or site label, in plain terms: true naive CD4+ T cells. This receptor was identified in a man between 18 and 29 years old with type 1 diabetes. Read as DNA, the sequence is TGCGCCAGCAGCTCCCAACCCAGGGGCCCGGGTGAAGCTTTCTTT. Its protein reads: CASSSQPRGPGEAFF. Reference TRBV5-1 and TRBJ1-1 proteins supply the regions before and after the CDR3; the full variable domain is: KAGVTQTPRYLIKTRGQQVTLSCSPISGHRSVSWYQQTPGQGLQFLFEYFSETQRNKGNFPGRFSGRQFSNSRSEMNVSTLELGDSALYLCASSSQPRGPGEAFFGQGTRLTVV.